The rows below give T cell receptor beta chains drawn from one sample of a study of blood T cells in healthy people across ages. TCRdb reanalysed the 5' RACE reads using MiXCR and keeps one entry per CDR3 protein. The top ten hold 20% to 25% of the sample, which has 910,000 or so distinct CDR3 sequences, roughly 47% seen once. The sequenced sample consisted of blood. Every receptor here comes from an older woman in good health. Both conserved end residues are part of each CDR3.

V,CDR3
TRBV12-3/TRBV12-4,CASSTRDSGANVLTF
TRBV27,CASSFTGANSPLHF
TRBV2,CASSGTALGTQRPGANVLTF
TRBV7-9,CASSTMARGEQYF
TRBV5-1,CASSLARGTSGRINEQYF
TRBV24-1,CATSDPGLETQYF
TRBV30,CAWSSGGNYEQYF
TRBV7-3,CASSSASGRGGTDTQYF
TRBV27,CASSSASGANVLTF
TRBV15,CATSRDRWVGTEISNYGYTF
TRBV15,CATSRTPGQVTDTQYF
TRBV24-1,CATSDARTVTDTQYF
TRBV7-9,CASSLYRVWFVEQFF
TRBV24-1,CATSVQTGSYGYTF
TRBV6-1,CASPGGLGQALDQPQHF
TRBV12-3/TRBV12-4,CASSPRQGVQRETQYF
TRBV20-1,CSARGAGVIKDEQFF
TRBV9,CASSVAAGATDTQYF
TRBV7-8,CASSLETAGAYNEQFF
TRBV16,CASSQNLPGVAGELFF